These T cell receptor beta chains were read from a single sample in a study. TCRdb independently ran MiXCR on the 5' RACE reads; one entry per CDR3 protein. The sample has tens of thousands of distinct CDR3 sequences, approximately 17% seen once. Sequencing was carried out using naive CD4+ T cells sorted from a lymph node. These receptor sequences come from a female donor with breast cancer. CDR3s include the opening cysteine and the closing phenylalanine or tryptophan. Fields, in order: CDR3 DNA, CDR3 protein, D gene, clone size, V gene, J gene. D genes are given only for firm matches. Some rows mark clone size as missing; the rest say once, few, many or name a class of expanded clone.

DNA: TGTGCCACCAGTGCCGGGACTAGCGGAAACAATGAGCAGTTCTTC; CDR3: CATSAGTSGNNEQFF; D: TRBD2; size: .; V: TRBV24-1; J: TRBJ2-1
DNA: TGTGCCAGCAGCCTCCAGGGAATTGGAGACATTCAGTACTTC; CDR3: CASSLQGIGDIQYF; D: .; size: medium-sized; V: TRBV6-6; J: TRBJ2-4
DNA: TGTGCCAGCAGCGTGGGACAGAACCAAGAGACCCAGTACTTC; CDR3: CASSVGQNQETQYF; D: TRBD1; size: many; V: TRBV9; J: TRBJ2-5
DNA: TGCAGCGTTGAAGACAGGGGAAATGGCTACACCTTC; CDR3: CSVEDRGNGYTF; D: .; size: .; V: TRBV29-1; J: TRBJ1-2
DNA: TGCGCCAGCAGCTTGGTACAGAACCGCTACGAGCAGTACTTC; CDR3: CASSLVQNRYEQYF; D: .; size: once; V: TRBV5-1; J: TRBJ2-7
DNA: TGTGCCAGCAGCCCCCCGGTCCCTCCCTACGAGCAGTACTTC; CDR3: CASSPPVPPYEQYF; D: .; size: .; V: TRBV28; J: TRBJ2-7
DNA: TGTGCCAGCAGTTTTACGGGGGGGGGCAATCGGCCCCAGCATTTT; CDR3: CASSFTGGGNRPQHF; D: .; size: .; V: TRBV12-3/TRBV12-4; J: TRBJ1-5
DNA: TGCGCCAGCAGCAGAAATTTTAACAATGAGCAGTTCTTC; CDR3: CASSRNFNNEQFF; D: .; size: .; V: TRBV4-3; J: TRBJ2-1
DNA: TGTGCCACCAAGGGGGAAGGGGGCACAGATACGCAGTATTTT; CDR3: CATKGEGGTDTQYF; D: .; size: few; V: TRBV25-1; J: TRBJ2-3
DNA: TGTGCCAGCAGCTTACTTAGTGGTACAGGGGGCAGGAGCTACGAGCAGCACTTC; CDR3: CASSLLSGTGGRSYEQHF; D: TRBD1; size: .; V: TRBV11-3; J: TRBJ2-7
DNA: TGCAGCGTACAGGGGATTGAAGAGACCCAGTACTTC; CDR3: CSVQGIEETQYF; D: TRBD1; size: .; V: TRBV29-1; J: TRBJ2-5
DNA: TGTGCCAGCAGCCGAGAGACAGCTGATACGCAGTATTTT; CDR3: CASSRETADTQYF; D: .; size: many; V: TRBV4-2; J: TRBJ2-3
DNA: TGTGCCAGCCAAAAGCCTTCGGCAGCCACGAACACTGAAGCTTTCTTT; CDR3: CASQKPSAATNTEAFF; D: .; size: many; V: TRBV6-2/TRBV6-3; J: TRBJ1-1
DNA: TGTGCCAGCAGCTTGGTCTACGGGGTCTGGGAGCCCCAGTACTTC; CDR3: CASSLVYGVWEPQYF; D: .; size: .; V: TRBV5-5; J: TRBJ2-5
DNA: TGTGCCAGCAGCCAAGTCCGGACTCCGGCTGAGCAGTTCTTC; CDR3: CASSQVRTPAEQFF; D: .; size: few; V: TRBV3-1; J: TRBJ2-1
DNA: TGCAGTGCTAGTCCGCCCGGGTCTAATGAAAAACTGTTTTTT; CDR3: CSASPPGSNEKLFF; D: .; size: .; V: TRBV20-1; J: TRBJ1-4
DNA: TGTGCCAGCTCACCAAGCGGGGCAAACACTGAAGCTTTCTTT; CDR3: CASSPSGANTEAFF; D: .; size: few; V: TRBV18; J: TRBJ1-1
DNA: TGTGCCAGCAGCTCCCAGAGACAGGGCTATGGCTACACCTTC; CDR3: CASSSQRQGYGYTF; D: TRBD1; size: .; V: TRBV7-3; J: TRBJ1-2
DNA: TGTGCCAGCAGCTTCGGCAGGGGCTCTGGCTACACCTTC; CDR3: CASSFGRGSGYTF; D: .; size: many; V: TRBV7-2; J: TRBJ1-2
DNA: TGTGCCAGTGGGGACACGGCCTATGGCTACACCTTC; CDR3: CASGDTAYGYTF; D: .; size: .; V: TRBV6-2/TRBV6-3; J: TRBJ1-2
DNA: TGTGCCTGGAGTGGGGGATCGGGAGAAAAAATCGTAGCTTTCTTT; CDR3: CAWSGGSGEKIVAFF; D: .; size: .; V: TRBV30; J: TRBJ1-1
DNA: TGTGCCAGCAGCTTAGGTCGTCTAGCGGGGGGGCCCTCTCGGAACACCGGGGAGCTGTTTTTT; CDR3: CASSLGRLAGGPSRNTGELFF; D: TRBD2; size: .; V: TRBV7-9; J: TRBJ2-2
DNA: TGCGCCAGCAGCCCTGGGACAGGGGGGCCGTTAGCCAAAAACATTCAGTACTTC; CDR3: CASSPGTGGPLAKNIQYF; D: TRBD1; size: few; V: TRBV4-1; J: TRBJ2-4
DNA: TGCGCCAGCAGCGTGGGACAGATGAACACTGAAGCTTTCTTT; CDR3: CASSVGQMNTEAFF; D: TRBD1; size: few; V: TRBV5-1; J: TRBJ1-1
DNA: TGTGCCAGCAACGCCCACTATAGCAATCAGCCCCAGCATTTT; CDR3: CASNAHYSNQPQHF; D: .; size: many; V: TRBV6-2/TRBV6-3; J: TRBJ1-5
DNA: TGTGCCAGTAGCTCGCAGGGGAACACCGGGGAGCTGTTTTTT; CDR3: CASSSQGNTGELFF; D: .; size: few; V: TRBV19; J: TRBJ2-2
DNA: TGCAGTGCTCCACAGCCGGGACTAGTCAGTCATGAGCAGTTCTTC; CDR3: CSAPQPGLVSHEQFF; D: TRBD2; size: many; V: TRBV20-1; J: TRBJ2-1
DNA: TGTGCCAGCAGCCACGACAGGGGTTCTGGGGCCAACGTCATGACTTTC; CDR3: CASSHDRGSGANVMTF; D: TRBD1; size: .; V: TRBV7-9; J: TRBJ2-6
DNA: TGTGCCAGCAGCCAAGAGCCAGGGGGTACCACTGAAGCTTTCTTT; CDR3: CASSQEPGGTTEAFF; D: TRBD1; size: many; V: TRBV4-2; J: TRBJ1-1
DNA: TGTGCCAGCAGTTACGCAGGGATGGGCAATCAGCCCCAGCATTTT; CDR3: CASSYAGMGNQPQHF; D: .; size: few; V: TRBV6-2/TRBV6-3; J: TRBJ1-5
DNA: TGCGCCAGCAGCTTGGGAATCGCAGTCTATGGCTACACCTTC; CDR3: CASSLGIAVYGYTF; D: .; size: many; V: TRBV5-1; J: TRBJ1-2
DNA: TGTGCCAGCAGCACCAGAGTGTGGGGAAACGGGGTCGTTGGCACTGAAGCTTTCTTT; CDR3: CASSTRVWGNGVVGTEAFF; D: .; size: .; V: TRBV7-2; J: TRBJ1-1
DNA: TGTGCCAGCACCCGACTAGCGGGAGGCGGCGGGGAGACCCAGTACTTC; CDR3: CASTRLAGGGGETQYF; D: TRBD2; size: few; V: TRBV9; J: TRBJ2-5
DNA: TGTGCCAGCAGCACCTCTGGGAATACGCAGTATTTT; CDR3: CASSTSGNTQYF; D: .; size: .; V: TRBV7-2; J: TRBJ2-3
DNA: TGTGCCTGGAGTGATACCCGCTCTGGGGCCAACGTCCTGACCTTC; CDR3: CAWSDTRSGANVLTF; D: .; size: few; V: TRBV30; J: TRBJ2-6
DNA: TGCGCCAGCAGCCAAGATGTTGGGGCGGTTAGCACAGATACGCAGTATTTT; CDR3: CASSQDVGAVSTDTQYF; D: .; size: many; V: TRBV4-3; J: TRBJ2-3
DNA: TGTGCCAGCAGCCCCCCGGCCAGATTGGGCTATGGCTACACCTTC; CDR3: CASSPPARLGYGYTF; D: .; size: few; V: TRBV7-9; J: TRBJ1-2
DNA: TGTGCCAGCAGCAGGGGGGAGGTCCACACCTTC; CDR3: CASSRGEVHTF; D: .; size: .; V: TRBV9; J: TRBJ1-2
DNA: TGTGCCAGCAGCCGAATGAGCGGGGTCTACAATGAGCAGTTCTTC; CDR3: CASSRMSGVYNEQFF; D: TRBD2; size: .; V: TRBV6-6; J: TRBJ2-1
DNA: TGTGCCAGCAGTGAACAATCGACAGCGAACACTGAAGCTTTCTTT; CDR3: CASSEQSTANTEAFF; D: .; size: .; V: TRBV6-1; J: TRBJ1-1
DNA: TGTGCCAGCAGCTCCTCCGGAGCTGGGAGGGCTTATGGCTACACCTTC; CDR3: CASSSSGAGRAYGYTF; D: .; size: .; V: TRBV7-2; J: TRBJ1-2
DNA: TGTGCCAGCGGCCTTGGGGACAAGACCTACGAGCAGTACTTC; CDR3: CASGLGDKTYEQYF; D: .; size: .; V: TRBV7-9; J: TRBJ2-7
DNA: TGCAGCGTTGAAGCGGCGAGGGAGTGGGAGACCCAGTACTTC; CDR3: CSVEAAREWETQYF; D: .; size: few; V: TRBV29-1; J: TRBJ2-5
DNA: TGTGCCAGCAGCCCTATTTCGGGACAGAACACCGGGGAGCTGTTTTTT; CDR3: CASSPISGQNTGELFF; D: .; size: .; V: TRBV9; J: TRBJ2-2
DNA: TGTGCCAGCAGCTTTGGGGGTGAGGGTTATCAGCCCCAGCATTTT; CDR3: CASSFGGEGYQPQHF; D: .; size: .; V: TRBV7-9; J: TRBJ1-5
DNA: TGTGCCAGCAGCCAAGGGACTAGCGGGGACAATGAGCAGTTCTTC; CDR3: CASSQGTSGDNEQFF; D: TRBD2; size: few; V: TRBV4-2; J: TRBJ2-1
DNA: TGCGCCAGCAGCCGGGACCCCGGGACTAGCGTCAATGAGCAGTTCTTC; CDR3: CASSRDPGTSVNEQFF; D: TRBD2; size: many; V: TRBV4-1; J: TRBJ2-1
DNA: TGTGCCAGCAGCTTCGCCGGGACTAGCGTAGATACGCAGTATTTT; CDR3: CASSFAGTSVDTQYF; D: TRBD2; size: .; V: TRBV5-5; J: TRBJ2-3
DNA: TGTGCCAGCAGTTCCATCAATCAGCCCCAGCATTTT; CDR3: CASSSINQPQHF; D: .; size: medium-sized; V: TRBV6-5; J: TRBJ1-5
DNA: TGTGCAAGTCGCCCTACCCAGCACGGGACAGGGAATTCGCCCCTCCACTTT; CDR3: CASRPTQHGTGNSPLHF; D: .; size: .; V: TRBV12-2; J: TRBJ1-6
DNA: TGCGCCAGCAGCCAAGACGCCACAGGAAATCAGCCCCAGCATTTT; CDR3: CASSQDATGNQPQHF; D: .; size: few; V: TRBV5-1; J: TRBJ1-5
DNA: TGTGCCAGCAGTGCAGACAGGGGCCCCTATGGCTACACCTTC; CDR3: CASSADRGPYGYTF; D: TRBD1; size: .; V: TRBV6-1; J: TRBJ1-2
DNA: TGCGCCAGCAGCCTTTCTTCGAGACTCGTGACTGAAGCTTTCTTT; CDR3: CASSLSSRLVTEAFF; D: .; size: few; V: TRBV5-1; J: TRBJ1-1
DNA: TGTGCCAGCAGTACAATAAGCTCTGGAAACACCATATATTTT; CDR3: CASSTISSGNTIYF; D: .; size: many; V: TRBV6-5; J: TRBJ1-3
DNA: TGTGCCAGCAGCGTAGACCAGGGGAGTGAAAAACTGTTTTTT; CDR3: CASSVDQGSEKLFF; D: .; size: .; V: TRBV9; J: TRBJ1-4
DNA: TGTGCCATCAGTGCCAGTCGCGGGGACCATCAGGCTTTT; CDR3: CAISASRGDHQAF; D: .; size: many; V: TRBV10-3; J: TRBJ2-3
DNA: TGTGCCAGCAGCCCAGGCCGCACCGAGACCCAGTACTTC; CDR3: CASSPGRTETQYF; D: .; size: few; V: TRBV7-3; J: TRBJ2-5
DNA: TGCAGTGCTGGGGGCGGGGGCTCTGGGGCCAACGTCCTGACTTTC; CDR3: CSAGGGGSGANVLTF; D: .; size: few; V: TRBV20-1; J: TRBJ2-6
DNA: TGCGCCAGCATGGTCGGTCTCAACAATGAGCAGTTCTTC; CDR3: CASMVGLNNEQFF; D: .; size: many; V: TRBV5-1; J: TRBJ2-1